Listed here is a single TCR beta chain. Original data processing: Reference gene primer amplification gave estimated nucleated cell counts. Method: immunoSEQ multiplex PCR; TCRdb's copy keeps in-frame clones and lacks some. The V and J calls and the clone size are those of that table, but D and trimming were determined from the DNA. The table shows approximately 90,000 clones, with roughly 89% occurring only once. This entry is derived from a study of blood T cell repertoires in COVID-19. At the level of the study: Samples taken during acute and convalescent COVID-19 were collected in the United States, Italy and Spain. The analysed material was cDNA or gDNA that came from T cells, B-cell-depleted T cells, or PBMCs.

Patients of the Seattle cohort, enrolled during active infection, were followed longitudinally. The V gene's germline CDR1 is ENHRY and CDR2 SYGVKD. Trimming removed 1 base at V and 6 bases at J, with 7 bases between. The CDR3 extends over 13 amino acids. V and J are TRBV10-3 and TRBJ1-3, with unresolved D. This TCR derives from a man in his 60s with COVID-19, enrolled during active disease. Input material: peripheral blood. CDR3 amino acids: CAISEYQENTIYF. In nucleotides, the CDR3 is TGTGCCATCAGTGAGTACCAGGAAAACACCATATATTTT.